The 20 T cell receptor beta chains reported below all come from one sample, sequenced in a study of blood T cell repertoires in COVID-19. Sequenced by immunoSEQ multiplex PCR; TCRdb stores in-frame clones only, minus some. The table includes 250,000 to 300,000 clones, around 90% detected once. Sample: PBMCs or T cells enriched from blood (not recorded which). These receptor sequences come from a woman aged 40 to 50 who had recovered from COVID-19.

This chain links TRBV5-1 with TRBJ2-7, with D possibly TRBD1 on 6 matching bases. V lost 5 bases to trimming and J lost 0 bases, with 9 bases between them. Germline V gene sequence: CDR1 SGHRS, CDR2 YFSETQ. The CDR3 totals 13 residues. The CDR3 DNA sequence: TGCGCCAGCAGTTGGGGGCCCTCCTACGAGCAGTACTTC. This encodes CASSWGPSYEQYF.

The rearrangement links TRBV6-1 to TRBJ1-3; TRBD1 agrees at 7 bases. Germline trimming cut 6 bases from V and 1 base from J; bases unmatched to any gene: 6. CDR1 and CDR2 (germline): MNHNS, SASEGT. The CDR3 loop spans 15 amino acids. CDR3: CASSRQGTSGNTIYF. Written as DNA, the CDR3 is TGTGCCAGCAGCCGACAGGGAACTTCTGGAAACACCATATATTTT.

This chain joins TRBV18 and TRBJ2-5, with TRBD1 as a possible D gene (5 bases). The CDR3 consists of 14 residues. Germline CDR1 is KGHSH and CDR2 is LQKENI. Trimming took 5 bases from V and 0 from J, leaving 10 bases between them. The CDR3 reads CASSGQGHQETQYF. CDR3 coding DNA: TGTGCCAGCTCAGGGCAGGGTCACCAAGAGACCCAGTACTTC.

In this sample, this clone turned up once. The genes are TRBV24-1 and TRBJ1-1; no firm D call. The CDR3 covers 12 residues. V lost 4 bases and J lost 4, with 6 bases in between. The germline CDR1 and CDR2 sequences are KGHDR and SFDVKD. CDR3 DNA: TGTGCCACCAGTGAAGGAGGCACTGAAGCTTTCTTT. This codes for CATSEGGTEAFF.

This clone has a handful of counts. This rearrangement joins TRBV5-1 to TRBJ1-6; D possibly corresponds to TRBD1 (6 bases). The germline V and J ends were trimmed by 4 bases and 7 bases, with 15 bases remaining between them. This CDR3 region has 15 residues. The germline V gene encodes CDR1 SGHRS and CDR2 YFSETQ. The CDR3 loop is CASSQTQGWNSPLHF. In DNA form, the CDR3 reads TGCGCCAGCAGCCAGACACAGGGCTGGAATTCACCCCTCCACTTT.

This clone has a handful of counts. The chain joins TRBV7-8 to TRBJ2-7, with TRBD1 identical over 8 bases. This CDR3 region has 15 residues. Trimming at V came to 4 bases and at J to 0 bases, leaving 5 bases not matched to a gene. The germline gives CDR1 SGHVS, CDR2 FQNEAQ. DNA for the CDR3: TGTGCCAGCAGCTCCGGGGACAGGTACTCCTACGAGCAGTACTTC. Protein: CASSSGDRYSYEQYF.

The rearrangement joins TRBV7-3 to TRBJ1-6; TRBD1 matches at 9 bases. After removal of 2 bases from V and 7 bases from J, the junction contained 3 bases not matched to a gene. Per the germline V gene, CDR1 is SGHTA and CDR2 is FQGTGA. The CDR3 contains 15 residues. CDR3 sequence (DNA): TGTGCCAGCAGCTTACTCGGACAGGGGAATTCACCCCTCCACTTT. This codes for CASSLLGQGNSPLHF. Full variable domain (outside the CDR3, taken from reference TRBV7-3 and TRBJ1-6): GAGVSQTPSNKVTEKGKYVELRCDPISGHTALYWYRQSLGQGPEFLIYFQGTGAADDSGLPNDRFFAVRPEGSVSTLKIQRTERGDSAVYLCASSLLGQGNSPLHFGNGTRLTVT.

The rearrangement uses TRBV6-5 and TRBJ1-1; 7 bases agree with TRBD1. After removal of 6 bases from V and 4 bases from J, the junction contained 11 bases not matched to a gene. Germline V gives CDR1 MNHEY, CDR2 SVGAGI. This CDR3 spans 15 amino acids. The CDR3 here is CASSLGQVGGTEAFF. As DNA, the CDR3 is TGTGCCAGCAGCTTAGGACAGGTGGGAGGCACTGAAGCTTTCTTT.

The rearrangement joins TRBV28 to TRBJ1-1, with TRBD1 matching over 8 bases. V lost 2 bases and J lost 5; bases outside the gene matches: 4. The CDR3 consists of 14 residues. CDR1 is MDHEN and CDR2 is SYDVKM in the germline V gene. The CDR3 DNA is TGTGCCAGCAGTTTAGGGGACAGGAGTACTGAAGCTTTCTTT. It is translated as CASSLGDRSTEAFF.

This rearrangement joins TRBV7-9 to TRBJ1-2; no definite D call. Germline CDR1 reads SEHNR; CDR2 reads FQNEAQ (reference sequence). There are 14 residues in the CDR3. V was trimmed by 5 bases and J by 0 bases, leaving 10 bases between them. CDR3 loop: CASSPPGTNYGYTF. CDR3 in DNA: TGTGCCAGCAGCCCGCCGGGGACTAACTATGGCTACACCTTC.

The V and J genes are TRBV13 and TRBJ2-1, with TRBD1 matching over 7 bases. Germline CDR1 PRHDT, CDR2 FYEKMQ (reference sequence). Germline trimming cut 5 bases from V and 7 bases from J; bases unmatched to any gene: 8. The CDR3 runs 14 residues. This CDR3 reads CASSTRQGRNEQFF. In DNA, the CDR3 is TGTGCCAGCAGCACCCGACAGGGAAGGAATGAGCAGTTCTTC.

The V and J genes are TRBV3-1 (or the pseudogene TRBV3-2) and TRBJ2-1, with D hard to call. Trimming removed 6 bases at V and 8 bases at J, with 20 bases between. The CDR3 has 15 amino acids. The germline V gene encodes CDR1 LGHDT and CDR2 YNNKEL (reference sequence). The CDR3 bases are TGTGCCAGCAGGTTTACTACCTCCCCAATCGATGAGCAGTTCTTC. Encoded protein: CASRFTTSPIDEQFF.

The V and J genes are TRBV7-2 and TRBJ1-1; the D is unclear. Between the trimmed V and J ends, which lost 2 bases and 0 bases, there was a span of 7 bases. This CDR3 is built from 14 residues. From germline, CDR1 is SGHTA and CDR2 FQGNSA. The CDR3 region is CASSLYGMNTEAFF. The CDR3 nucleotides read TGTGCCAGCAGCTTATACGGTATGAACACTGAAGCTTTCTTT.

J is TRBJ1-4 and V is TRBV5-1; 8 bases are shared with TRBD1. CDR1 and CDR2 (germline): SGHRS, YFSETQ. V lost 4 bases to trimming and J lost 7 bases; unmatched junction nucleotides: 6. The CDR3 consists of 14 residues. The CDR3 loop is CASSPTGVGEKLFF. CDR3 DNA: TGCGCCAGCAGCCCGACAGGGGTGGGTGAAAAACTGTTTTTT.

The gene calls are TRBV11-2 and TRBJ2-3; 13 nucleotides agree with TRBD2. V lost 1 base and J lost 7; bases outside the gene matches: 5. The CDR3 runs to 16 residues. Germline CDR1 and CDR2: SGHAT and FQNNGV. CDR3 residues: CASSLALGLAGNTQYF. The CDR3 nucleotides read TGTGCCAGCAGCTTAGCTCTGGGACTAGCGGGGAATACGCAGTATTTT. Together with reference TRBV11-2 and TRBJ2-3, the CDR3 gives the full variable domain: EAGVAQSPRYKIIEKRQSVAFWCNPISGHATLYWYQQILGQGPKLLIQFQNNGVVDDSQLPKDRFSAERLKGVDSTLKIQPAKLEDSAVYLCASSLALGLAGNTQYFGPGTRLTVL.

The rearrangement uses TRBV29-1 and TRBJ1-3, with 7 positions matching TRBD1. Trimming removed 7 bases from V and 1 base from J; junction bases left unmatched: 10. The CDR3 has 15 residues. CDR1 and CDR2 (germline): SQVTM, ANQGSEA. For the CDR3, the DNA is TGCAGCGCCAAACCGGACAGGACATCTGGAAACACCATATATTTT. Encoded protein: CSAKPDRTSGNTIYF.

The V call is TRBV3-1 (or the pseudogene TRBV3-2), the J call TRBJ2-2, with 11 bases that match TRBD2. The germline V gene has CDR1 LGHDT and CDR2 YNNKEL (reference sequence). CDR3 length: 18 amino acids. V lost 6 bases, J lost 6 bases, and 15 bases stayed unmatched. This chain's CDR3 is CASRLGLAGPPGAGELFF. CDR3 DNA sequence: TGTGCCAGCAGACTCGGACTAGCGGGCCCCCCCGGGGCCGGGGAGCTGTTTTTT.

The chain carries TRBV3-1 (or the pseudogene TRBV3-2) and TRBJ1-2, with 9 bases fitting TRBD1. Trimming cost V 1 base and J 8 bases; bases outside gene matches: 5. This CDR3 region has 14 residues. CDR1 LGHDT and CDR2 YNNKEL come from the germline V gene (reference sequence). CDR3: CASSQGGQGHGYTF. The CDR3 DNA sequence: TGTGCCAGCAGCCAAGGAGGACAGGGGCACGGCTACACCTTC.

The V gene is TRBV7-9, the J gene TRBJ2-7; 9 nucleotides align to TRBD2. The length of the CDR3 is 18 residues. Germline V gene data show CDR1 as SEHNR and CDR2 as FQNEAQ (reference sequence). Trimming at V came to 4 bases and at J to 4 bases, leaving 17 bases not matched to a gene. The CDR3 DNA follows: TGTGCCAGCAGCTCAATCCTCCTGCTAGCGGGATCCCATTACGAGCAGTACTTC. Protein product: CASSSILLLAGSHYEQYF.

J is TRBJ1-4 and V is TRBV7-8; no definite D call. There are 15 residues in the CDR3. V lost 5 bases and J 1 base, leaving 11 bases between the germline ends. Germline V gene data show CDR1 as SGHVS and CDR2 as FQNEAQ. Here the CDR3 DNA reads TGTGCCAGCAGCCTCCCGGTTGGAACTAATGAAAAACTGTTTTTT. Its protein is CASSLPVGTNEKLFF. The variable domain in full, with the rest retrieved from reference TRBV7-8 and TRBJ1-4, is GAGVSQSPRYKVAKRGQDVALRCDPISGHVSLFWYQQALGQGPEFLTYFQNEAQLDKSGLPSDRFFAERPEGSVSTLKIQRTQQEDSAVYLCASSLPVGTNEKLFFGSGTQLSVL.